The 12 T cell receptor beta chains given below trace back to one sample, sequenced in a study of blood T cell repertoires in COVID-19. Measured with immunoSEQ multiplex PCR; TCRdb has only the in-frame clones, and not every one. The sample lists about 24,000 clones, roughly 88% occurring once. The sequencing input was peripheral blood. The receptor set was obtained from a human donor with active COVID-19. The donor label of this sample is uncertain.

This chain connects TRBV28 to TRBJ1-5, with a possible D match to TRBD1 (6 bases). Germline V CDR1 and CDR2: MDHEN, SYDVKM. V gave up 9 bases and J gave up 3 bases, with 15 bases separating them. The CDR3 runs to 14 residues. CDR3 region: CASGTGTNNQPQHF. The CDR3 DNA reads TGTGCCAGTGGTACAGGGACCAACAATCAGCCCCAGCATTTT.

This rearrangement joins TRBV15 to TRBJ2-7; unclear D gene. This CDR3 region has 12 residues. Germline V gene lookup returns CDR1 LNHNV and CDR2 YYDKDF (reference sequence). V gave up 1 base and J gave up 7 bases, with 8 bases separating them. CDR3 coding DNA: TGTGCCACCAGCAGAGGGTACGGGGAGCAGTACTTC. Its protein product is CATSRGYGEQYF.

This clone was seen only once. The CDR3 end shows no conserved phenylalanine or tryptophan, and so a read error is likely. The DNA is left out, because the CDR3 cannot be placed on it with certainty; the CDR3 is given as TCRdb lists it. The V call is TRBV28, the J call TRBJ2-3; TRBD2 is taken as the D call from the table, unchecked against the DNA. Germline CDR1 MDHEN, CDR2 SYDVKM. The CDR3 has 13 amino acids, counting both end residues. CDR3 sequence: CASSRKGLAAWSL.

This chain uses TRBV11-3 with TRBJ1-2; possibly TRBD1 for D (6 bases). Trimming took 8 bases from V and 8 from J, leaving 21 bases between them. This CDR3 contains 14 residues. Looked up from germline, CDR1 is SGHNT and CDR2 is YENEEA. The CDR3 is CASGEGGGFGGYTF. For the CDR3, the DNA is TGTGCCAGCGGGGAAGGGGGAGGGTTCGGAGGCTACACCTTC.

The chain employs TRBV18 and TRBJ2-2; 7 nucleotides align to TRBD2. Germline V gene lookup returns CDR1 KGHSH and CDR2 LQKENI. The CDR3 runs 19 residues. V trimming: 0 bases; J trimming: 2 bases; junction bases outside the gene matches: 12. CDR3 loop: CASSPPLGRLAVNTGELFF. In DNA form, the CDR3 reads TGTGCCAGCTCACCACCTTTGGGGAGGCTAGCGGTTAACACCGGGGAGCTGTTTTTT.

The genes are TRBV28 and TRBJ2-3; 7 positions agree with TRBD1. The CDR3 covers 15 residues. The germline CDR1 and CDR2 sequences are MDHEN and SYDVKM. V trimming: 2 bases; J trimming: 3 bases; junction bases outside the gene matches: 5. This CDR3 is CASSLNPTGTDTQYF. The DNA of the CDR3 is TGTGCCAGCAGTTTAAACCCGACAGGGACAGATACGCAGTATTTT.

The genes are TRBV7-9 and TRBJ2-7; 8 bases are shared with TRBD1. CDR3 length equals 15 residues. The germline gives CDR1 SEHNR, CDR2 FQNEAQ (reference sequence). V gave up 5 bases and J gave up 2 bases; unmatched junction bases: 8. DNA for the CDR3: TGTGCCAGCAGCCCTCCGGGACAGGCCACCTACGAGCAGTACTTC. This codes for CASSPPGQATYEQYF.

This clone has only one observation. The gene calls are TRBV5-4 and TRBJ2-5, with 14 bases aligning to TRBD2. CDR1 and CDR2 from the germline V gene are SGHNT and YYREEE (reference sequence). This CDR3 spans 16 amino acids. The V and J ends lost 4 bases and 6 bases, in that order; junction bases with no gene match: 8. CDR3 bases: TGTGCCAGCAGCCCGACTAGCGGGGGGGCCGAGAAGACCCAGTACTTC. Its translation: CASSPTSGGAEKTQYF.

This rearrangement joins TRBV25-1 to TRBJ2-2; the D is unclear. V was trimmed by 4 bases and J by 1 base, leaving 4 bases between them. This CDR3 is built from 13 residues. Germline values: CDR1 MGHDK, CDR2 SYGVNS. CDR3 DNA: TGTGCCAGCAGTGTTCAGAACACCGGGGAGCTGTTTTTT. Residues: CASSVQNTGELFF.

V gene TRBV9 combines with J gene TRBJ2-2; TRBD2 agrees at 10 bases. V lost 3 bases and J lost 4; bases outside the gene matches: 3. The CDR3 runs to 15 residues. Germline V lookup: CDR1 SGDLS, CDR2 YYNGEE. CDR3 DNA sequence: TGTGCCAGCAGCGCCCTAGCGGGAGTCACCGGGGAGCTGTTTTTT. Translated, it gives CASSALAGVTGELFF.

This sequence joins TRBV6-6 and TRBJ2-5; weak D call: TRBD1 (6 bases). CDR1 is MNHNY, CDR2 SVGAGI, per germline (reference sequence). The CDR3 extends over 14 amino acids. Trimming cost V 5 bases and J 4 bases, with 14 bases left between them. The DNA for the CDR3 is TGTGCCAGCAGTCGAAACACAGGGTTAGAGACCCAGTACTTC. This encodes CASSRNTGLETQYF.

The CDR3 DNA sequence: TGTGCCAGCAGTTACAGGGACAGCTACGAGCAGTACTTC. Translated, it gives CASSYRDSYEQYF. The chain is built from TRBV6-2 or TRBV6-3 and TRBJ2-7; 7 nucleotides line up with TRBD1. V lost 2 bases to trimming and J lost 3 bases; unmatched junction nucleotides: 1. The CDR3 length is 13 residues. Germline V gene sequence: CDR1 MNHEY, CDR2 SVGEGT.